Given below is one T cell receptor beta chain in context. Individual cDNA molecules each received unique molecular identifiers attached to them. TCRdb fed the 5' RACE reads into MiXCR, producing one record per CDR3 protein. The sample has some 66,000 distinct CDR3 sequences, 13% seen once. The data were obtained in a study of early T cells in non-severe SARS-CoV-2 infection. The CDR3 contains 15 residues. V was shortened by 0 bases and J by 2 bases, with 10 bases between the two germline ends. CDR1 and CDR2 (germline): SGHNT, YYREEE (reference sequence). Sequencing was done on a sample of whole blood. The TCR sequence derives from an adult who was a healthcare worker with PCR-confirmed SARS-CoV-2 infection or an uninfected control (not recorded which). The rearrangement links TRBV5-4 to TRBJ2-3, with D hard to call. This CDR3 is CASSLASQVTDTQYF. The CDR3 bases are TGTGCCAGCAGCTTGGCCTCGCAAGTCACAGATACGCAGTATTTT.